A selection of T cell receptor beta chains follows, all from one sample in a study of control samples from healthy donors and cancer patients. The method was immunoSEQ multiplex PCR; TCRdb's version includes in-frame clones alone and lacks a portion of them. The sample holds 150,000 to 200,000 clones, about 91% seen once. The sequenced sample consisted of blood. These receptors were obtained from a woman between 40 and 55 years old in good health. Both conserved end residues are part of each CDR3. D genes are given only for firm matches. Part of the rows lack a size; the others show once, few, many or a class for expanded clones.

TRBV9	.	TRBJ2-2	TRBD2	TGTGCCAGCAGCTATAGAAGCGGGGGCCACACCGGGGAGCTGTTTTTT	CASSYRSGGHTGELFF
TRBV4-1	.	TRBJ1-1	.	TGCGCCAGCAGCCCCTCGCCGGACAGAACGAACACTGAAGCTTTCTTT	CASSPSPDRTNTEAFF
TRBV9	.	TRBJ2-7	.	TGTGCCAGCAGCGTAGCTACAGGGAACTACGAGCAGTACTTC	CASSVATGNYEQYF
TRBV15	.	TRBJ2-5	TRBD1	TGTGCCACCAGCCCCAGTGGCAGGGGGCAAGAGACCCAGTACTTC	CATSPSGRGQETQYF
TRBV7-9	.	TRBJ1-1	.	TGTGCCAGCAGCTTTTCGAGCACTGAAGCTTTCTTT	CASSFSSTEAFF
TRBV3-1/TRBV3-2	.	TRBJ2-2	.	TGTGCCAGCGGACCCACTAGGTACGACGGGGAGCTGTTTTTT	CASGPTRYDGELFF
TRBV10-3	.	TRBJ2-2	TRBD2	TGTGCCACCTCCTTAGCGGGGGGCTCCGGGGAGCTGTTTTTT	CATSLAGGSGELFF
TRBV6-5	.	TRBJ1-1	.	TGTGCCAGCAGCCCCAACAGTAATGAAGCTTTCTTT	CASSPNSNEAFF
TRBV2	few	TRBJ1-1	.	TGTGCCAGCAGTGGCGGGGTAGAAACTGAAGCTTTCTTT	CASSGGVETEAFF
TRBV5-1	.	TRBJ2-3	.	TGCGCCAGCAGCTTGAGGTGGCAGGGCGGGGACGCAGATACGCAGTATTTT	CASSLRWQGGDADTQYF
TRBV7-9	.	TRBJ1-1	.	TGTGCCAGCAGCTACGGTATTGAAGCTTTCTTT	CASSYGIEAFF
TRBV20-1	.	TRBJ1-2	.	TGCAGTGCTAGGGCAGAAAAGGGCTACACCTTC	CSARAEKGYTF
TRBV27	.	TRBJ2-5	.	TGTGCCAGCAGTTTATCCAGGACCCCGGGGACCCAGTACTTC	CASSLSRTPGTQYF
TRBV5-1	few	TRBJ1-1	TRBD1	TGCGCCAGCAGCTGGACAGGGGACACTGAAGCTTTCTTT	CASSWTGDTEAFF
TRBV5-1	.	TRBJ2-6	.	TGCGCCAGCAGCCGGCCCGCGGGACCCAGCGACTCTGGGGCCAACGTCCTGACTTTC	CASSRPAGPSDSGANVLTF
TRBV7-8	.	TRBJ1-1	.	TGTGCCAGCAGCTTGGCCACTACAGGGATCACTGAAGCTTTCTTT	CASSLATTGITEAFF
TRBV19	.	TRBJ2-1	.	TGTGCCAGTAGTATAGGGCCCGGGAATGAGCAGTTCTTC	CASSIGPGNEQFF
TRBV5-1	.	TRBJ1-1	TRBD1	TGCGCCAGCAGCGCAACAGGGGCCAACACTGAAGCTTTCTTT	CASSATGANTEAFF
TRBV9	.	TRBJ2-1	.	TGTGCCAGCAGCGTACGTTCGGGGAGCTACAATGAGCAGTTCTTC	CASSVRSGSYNEQFF
TRBV9	.	TRBJ2-7	TRBD2	TGTGCCAGCAGCGTTATAGATAGCGGGGGCGAGCAGTACTTC	CASSVIDSGGEQYF
TRBV5-1	once	TRBJ2-1	TRBD2	TGCGCCAGCAGCTTATTAGCGGGCCCCAATGAGCAGTTCTTC	CASSLLAGPNEQFF
TRBV5-1	.	TRBJ2-7	TRBD2	TGCGCCAGCAGCTTGGGGGCTAGCGGGGCCTACGAGCAGTACTTC	CASSLGASGAYEQYF
TRBV4-1	.	TRBJ2-7	TRBD1	TGCGCCAGCAGCCAAGGACAGGGGGGGTCCTACGAGCAGTACTTC	CASSQGQGGSYEQYF
TRBV20-1	.	TRBJ1-6	.	TGCAGTGCTAGTGGCGGGAGCTCCTATAATTCACCCCTCCACTTT	CSASGGSSYNSPLHF
TRBV12-3/TRBV12-4	.	TRBJ2-7	.	TGTGCCAGCAGTTTACTAGGGTTCTACGAGCAGTACTTC	CASSLLGFYEQYF
TRBV10-3	.	TRBJ1-5	TRBD1	TGTGCCATCAGTGAGTCAAACAGGGGGGACAATCAGCCCCAGCATTTT	CAISESNRGDNQPQHF